This TCR beta chain was retrieved from a study of PD-1 blockade in classical Hodgkin lymphoma. Remarks on this clone: The antigen is unknown.

Each patient relapsed following autologous stem cell transplantation, and prior brentuximab vedotin exposure differed. Magnetic negative selection was used to purify CD4+ T cells from thawed PBMCs. Patients reached a best response of complete response, partial response or progressive disease. Germline CDR1 ENHRY, CDR2 SYGVKD. The CDR3 is 12 amino acids. V was cut by 5 bases and J by 8 bases, with 12 bases left in between. Regarding the study as a whole: Researchers reported that CD4+ TCR diversity, though not CD8+, rose significantly by C4D1. Causes of the repertoire differences remain undefined, possibly disease activity or prior therapy.

Sequenced by immunoSEQ multiplex PCR; TCRdb stores in-frame clones only, minus some. Of around 25,000 clones in the sample, 84% are singletons; the top ten hold about 1.8%. This rearrangement joins TRBV10-3 to TRBJ1-2; D is undetermined. The starting material was CD4+ T cells from blood, obtained at baseline. This TCR came from a human donor with classical Hodgkin lymphoma. The CDR3: CAISLDAKGYTF. CDR3 sequence (DNA): TGTGCCATCAGTTTGGACGCGAAGGGCTACACCTTC.